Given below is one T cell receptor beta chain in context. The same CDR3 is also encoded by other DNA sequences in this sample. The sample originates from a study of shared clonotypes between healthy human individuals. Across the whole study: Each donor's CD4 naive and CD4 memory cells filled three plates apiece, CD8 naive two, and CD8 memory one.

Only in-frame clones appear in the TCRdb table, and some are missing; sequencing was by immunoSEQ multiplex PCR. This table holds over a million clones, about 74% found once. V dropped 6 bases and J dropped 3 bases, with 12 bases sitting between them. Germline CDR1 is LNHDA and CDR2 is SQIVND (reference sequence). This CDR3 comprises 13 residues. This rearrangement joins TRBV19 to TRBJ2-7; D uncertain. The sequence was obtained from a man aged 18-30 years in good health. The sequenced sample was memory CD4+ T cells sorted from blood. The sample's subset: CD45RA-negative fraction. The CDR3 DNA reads TGTGCCAGTAGCCTGTTAGGCGGCTACGAGCAGTACTTC. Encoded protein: CASSLLGGYEQYF.